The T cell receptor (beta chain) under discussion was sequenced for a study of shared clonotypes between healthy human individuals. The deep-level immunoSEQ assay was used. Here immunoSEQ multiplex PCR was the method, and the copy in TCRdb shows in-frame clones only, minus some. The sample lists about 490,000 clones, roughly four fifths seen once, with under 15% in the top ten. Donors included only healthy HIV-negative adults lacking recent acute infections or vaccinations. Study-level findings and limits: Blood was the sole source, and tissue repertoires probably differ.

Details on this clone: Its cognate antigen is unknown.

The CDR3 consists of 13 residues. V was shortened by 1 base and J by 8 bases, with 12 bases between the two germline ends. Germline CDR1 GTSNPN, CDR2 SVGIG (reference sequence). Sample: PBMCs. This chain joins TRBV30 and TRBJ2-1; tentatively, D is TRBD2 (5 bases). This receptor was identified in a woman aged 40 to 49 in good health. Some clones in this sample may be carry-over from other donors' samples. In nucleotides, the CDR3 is TGTGCCTGGAGTGCTGGACTCGTGGATGAGCAGTTCTTC. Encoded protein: CAWSAGLVDEQFF.